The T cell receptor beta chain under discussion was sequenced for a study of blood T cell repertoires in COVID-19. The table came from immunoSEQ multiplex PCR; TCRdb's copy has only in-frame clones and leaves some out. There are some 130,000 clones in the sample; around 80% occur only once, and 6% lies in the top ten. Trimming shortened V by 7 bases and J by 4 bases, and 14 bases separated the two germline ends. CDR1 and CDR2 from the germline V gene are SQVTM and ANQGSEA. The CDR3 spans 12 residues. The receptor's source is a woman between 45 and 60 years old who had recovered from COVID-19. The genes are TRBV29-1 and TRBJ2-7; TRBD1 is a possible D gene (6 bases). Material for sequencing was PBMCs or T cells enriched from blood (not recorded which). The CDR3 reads CSAAGTTYEQYF. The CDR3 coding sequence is TGCAGCGCCGCCGGGACAACTTACGAGCAGTACTTC.